A single T cell receptor beta chain is shown here with its context. What it binds is not known. The data were taken from a study of T-cell reconstitution after alpha-beta-depleted transplantation in children. Study-wide findings and caveats: Day-60 TCRbeta diversity that was high in some patients was derived from surviving recipient T cells and thymic progenitors. Reportedly, alpha-beta T cells present about two months post-transplant originated from several hundred expanded clones of graft origin. Newly produced T cells mostly provided counts and TCRbeta diversity after one year, as hyperexpanded clones declined.

The V and J ends lost 2 bases and 3 bases respectively, with 8 bases between them. The CDR3 runs to 13 residues. Construction of the TCRbeta library involved unique molecular identifiers. TCRdb called the PCR reads again in MiXCR, with one record for every CDR3 protein. This table has approximately 650,000 distinct CDR3 sequences, roughly 13% appearing once. This specimen consisted of PBMCs, obtained before TCRalphabeta/CD19-depleted stem cell transplant. V gene TRBV12-3 or TRBV12-4 combines with J gene TRBJ2-7, with no clear D. The origin of this receptor is a girl aged 2 to 9 with congenital amegakaryocytic thrombocytopenia, due to receive a stem cell transplant. The CDR3 loop reads CASSLSYRYEQYF. The CDR3 region has the DNA TGTGCCAGCAGTTTATCCTACCGCTACGAGCAGTACTTC.